This TCR beta chain originates from a study of OX40 agonist ivuxolimab in advanced cancers. Study information: People in dose escalation had one of these cancers: hepatocellular carcinoma, melanoma, renal cell or head and neck cancer.

Enrollment shut out patients with autoimmune disease history or systemic immunosuppression. The table came from immunoSEQ multiplex PCR; TCRdb's copy has only in-frame clones and leaves some out. The sample holds about 53,000 clones; about 79% are singletons and the top ten take roughly 1.5%. V lost 7 bases to trimming and J lost 7 bases; unmatched junction nucleotides: 9. The CDR3 is 13 residues long. Germline assignment: CDR1 MGHDK and CDR2 SYGVNS. This receptor was obtained from an adult with an advanced solid tumor such as melanoma, head and neck, liver or kidney cancer. Here the sequenced sample was CD4+ or CD8+ T cells sorted from blood, taken in a trial of the OX40 agonist ivuxolimab. The chain couples TRBV25-1 to TRBJ1-2; TRBD1 matches at 7 bases. CDR3 region: CASTRQGGGGYTF. DNA for the CDR3: TGTGCCAGCACTCGACAGGGAGGGGGTGGCTACACCTTC.